The sequence of this T cell receptor (beta chain) was determined in a study of blood T cell repertoires in COVID-19. Study context: There were acute and convalescent COVID-19 samples, and they came from the United States, Italy and Spain. T cells, B-cell-depleted T cells, or PBMCs supplied cDNA or gDNA.

The CDR3 totals 15 residues. Germline-derived CDR1 and CDR2 are MNHEY and SVGAGI. V was pared by 7 bases and J by 0 bases, with 3 bases of the junction left unmatched. Recruitment covered under 25 US areas and drew participants whose ages spanned roughly 18 to 100 years. A single count supports this clone. Authors' data handling: The authors estimated nucleated cell counts from reference gene primer amplification. Here immunoSEQ multiplex PCR was the method, and the copy in TCRdb shows in-frame clones only, minus some. The V and J calls and clone size are taken from that table; D and trimming were inferred from the DNA. The sample carries some 130,000 clones, roughly 89% recorded once.

The chain joins TRBV6-5 to TRBJ2-1, with 10 bases that match TRBD2. The sequencing input was PBMCs or T cells enriched from blood (not recorded which). This clonotype was obtained from a man aged 50 to 59 who had recovered from COVID-19. DNA for the CDR3: TGTGCCAGCACCAGCGGGAGGGCCTCCTACAATGAGCAGTTCTTC. It encodes CASTSGRASYNEQFF.